What follows are 7 T cell receptor beta chains derived from one specimen sequenced in a study of blood T cell repertoires in COVID-19. The protocol was immunoSEQ multiplex PCR, while the TCRdb copy is restricted to in-frame clones and leaves out a portion. The sample yields nearly 110,000 clones, around 88% seen once. The specimen sequenced was peripheral blood. Receptors were obtained from a man between 45 and 60 years old with active or convalescent COVID-19.

The chain uses TRBV28 and TRBJ1-1; 9 positions agree with TRBD1. J lost 7 bases, V lost 1 base, and 7 bases had no gene match. This CDR3 has 15 residues. Per the germline V gene, CDR1 is MDHEN and CDR2 is SYDVKM. The CDR3 DNA follows: TGTGCCAGCAGTTTATATGTCCGGGGACAGGGTGAAGCTTTCTTT. Translation gives CASSLYVRGQGEAFF. The full variable domain, with the rest looked up from reference TRBV28 and TRBJ1-1, is DVKVTQSSRYLVKRTGEKVFLECVQDMDHENMFWYRQDPGLGLRLIYFSYDVKMKEKGDIPEGYSVSREKKERFSLILESASTNQTSMYLCASSLYVRGQGEAFFGQGTRLTVV.

This sequence joins TRBV2 and TRBJ2-1; 15 positions agree with TRBD2. The CDR3 is 18 residues long. The V gene's germline CDR1 is SNHLY and CDR2 FYNNEI. The trim removed 6 bases at V and 8 bases at J, leaving 14 bases unmatched. The CDR3 DNA sequence: TGTGCCAGCAGCGACGATCCGGGACTAGCGGGAGGAGGCGATGAGCAGTTCTTC. This gives the protein CASSDDPGLAGGGDEQFF. The full variable domain, rest sourced from reference TRBV2 and TRBJ2-1, is EPEVTQTPSHQVTQMGQEVILRCVPISNHLYFYWYRQILGQKVEFLVSFYNNEISEKSEIFDDQFSVERPDGSNFTLKIRSTKLEDSAMYFCASSDDPGLAGGGDEQFFGPGTRLTVL.

The chain uses TRBV27 and TRBJ2-5, with D possibly matching TRBD2 (5 bases). Germline-derived CDR1 and CDR2 are MNHEY and SMNVEV (reference sequence). The V end was cut by 5 bases, the J end by 2 bases, with 21 bases between. The CDR3 runs to 17 residues. CDR3 residues: CASSPLPGVAGQETQYF. CDR3 coding DNA: TGTGCCAGCAGTCCCCTACCCGGGGTAGCCGGGCAAGAGACCCAGTACTTC.

V and J are TRBV27 and TRBJ1-1; D is undetermined. V lost 6 bases and J 5 bases, leaving 13 bases between the germline ends. Germline CDR1 reads MNHEY; CDR2 reads SMNVEV (reference sequence). CDR3 length: 13 residues. This CDR3 is CASSLDRWTEAFF. CDR3 in DNA: TGTGCCAGCAGCCTAGACCGGTGGACTGAAGCTTTCTTT.

The chain combines TRBV5-3 with TRBJ1-1, with D hard to call. TRBV5-3 is labeled an ORF, and its function is uncertain. CDR3 length: 19 residues. Trimming pared 4 bases from V and 3 bases from J, leaving 28 bases between. CDR3 DNA sequence: TGTGCCAGAAGCCGGTACCTACGCCCTCGGACTTGCGAATACACTGAAGCTTTCTTT. It encodes CARSRYLRPRTCEYTEAFF.

This clone was seen a handful of times. V usage is TRBV7-2 and J usage is TRBJ1-5; the match to TRBD1 covers 9 bases. CDR1 and CDR2 (germline): SGHTA, FQGNSA. This CDR3 region has 15 residues. V shed 5 bases, J shed 5 bases, and the junction held 7 bases outside the gene matches. In DNA, the CDR3 is TGTGCCAGCAGCCCTGGGACAGGGCATCATCAGCCCCAGCATTTT. Protein: CASSPGTGHHQPQHF. The full variable domain, rest sourced from reference TRBV7-2 and TRBJ1-5, is GAGVSQSPSNKVTEKGKDVELRCDPISGHTALYWYRQSLGQGLEFLIYFQGNSAPDKSGLPSDRFSAERTGGSVSTLTIQRTQQEDSAVYLCASSPGTGHHQPQHFGDGTRLSIL.

CDR3 amino acids: CASSIGRVSNQPQHF. For the CDR3, the DNA is TGTGCCAGTAGTATTGGCAGGGTTAGCAATCAGCCCCAGCATTTT. This rearrangement joins TRBV19 to TRBJ1-5, with TRBD1 as a possible D gene (5 bases). Trimming pared 3 bases from V and 0 bases from J, leaving 9 bases between. Germline V gene sequence: CDR1 LNHDA, CDR2 SQIVND (reference sequence). The CDR3 is 15 amino acids.